The rows below give T cell receptor beta chains drawn from one sample of a study of a mutant IDH1 vaccine in newly diagnosed glioma. These TCRs are of unknown antigen specificity. TCRdb's table, derived via immunoSEQ multiplex PCR, lists solely in-frame clones and lacks some. The sample lists 31,000 or so clones; about four fifths were seen once. The sequenced sample was PBMCs, obtained from a glioma patient whose treatment included an IDH1 peptide vaccine. The source of these receptors is a young man with glioma. The conserved cysteine and the conserved F or W are not part of the CDR3 here. Fields, in order: J gene, V gene, CDR3 protein.

J gene: TRBJ1-1
V gene: TRBV29-1
CDR3 protein: SVEVRWYEAF

J gene: TRBJ1-1
V gene: TRBV5-1
CDR3 protein: ASSFRDTEAF

J gene: TRBJ1-2
V gene: TRBV9
CDR3 protein: ASSVAHTGGDYGYT

J gene: TRBJ2-7
V gene: TRBV14
CDR3 protein: ASSRDSSYEQY

J gene: TRBJ1-5
V gene: TRBV10-3
CDR3 protein: ASTGDVNQPQH

J gene: TRBJ2-7
V gene: TRBV15
CDR3 protein: ATSRDRPTGAEQY

J gene: TRBJ2-2
V gene: TRBV4-2
CDR3 protein: ASSQVGTSGSTGELF

J gene: TRBJ2-7
V gene: TRBV2
CDR3 protein: ASKDRLSSYEQY

J gene: TRBJ2-1
V gene: TRBV5-4
CDR3 protein: ASSLDTGAGNEQF

J gene: TRBJ2-1
V gene: TRBV7-9
CDR3 protein: ASSHSGRAAYNEQF

J gene: TRBJ1-6
V gene: TRBV27
CDR3 protein: ASLGTGEQYNSPLH

J gene: TRBJ2-5
V gene: TRBV5-1
CDR3 protein: ASSLGSGGILQETQY

J gene: TRBJ2-7
V gene: TRBV19
CDR3 protein: ASSAGTGNYEQY

J gene: TRBJ1-5
V gene: TRBV28
CDR3 protein: ASSLGGYGTGVGQQPQH

J gene: TRBJ2-2
V gene: TRBV29-1
CDR3 protein: SVGQTGNTGELF

J gene: TRBJ2-1
V gene: TRBV25-1
CDR3 protein: ASRDPHGPNEQF

J gene: TRBJ1-6
V gene: TRBV6-5
CDR3 protein: ASSPQGNSPLH

J gene: TRBJ2-7
V gene: TRBV2
CDR3 protein: ASMGRGSSYEQY

J gene: TRBJ2-7
V gene: TRBV7-8
CDR3 protein: ASRPLAGTEQY

J gene: TRBJ2-6
V gene: TRBV19
CDR3 protein: ASSPWDRAFSGANVLT

J gene: TRBJ2-7
V gene: TRBV5-4
CDR3 protein: ASSLDAGTRSYEQY

J gene: TRBJ1-4
V gene: TRBV30
CDR3 protein: AWSVYEKLF

J gene: TRBJ2-3
V gene: TRBV5-6
CDR3 protein: ASSSTGQGADTQY

J gene: TRBJ2-7
V gene: TRBV10-1
CDR3 protein: ASSESSSSYEQY

J gene: TRBJ2-7
V gene: TRBV29-1
CDR3 protein: SVVWLAGAPREQY

J gene: TRBJ1-6
V gene: TRBV27
CDR3 protein: ASSSDLNSPLH

J gene: TRBJ1-1
V gene: TRBV18
CDR3 protein: ASSPPLRGWDTEAF

J gene: TRBJ2-3
V gene: TRBV15
CDR3 protein: ATSREVVATQY

J gene: TRBJ2-7
V gene: TRBV7-2
CDR3 protein: ASSLDFSDYEQY

J gene: TRBJ1-5
V gene: TRBV9
CDR3 protein: ASSVIRGHWSNQPQH

J gene: TRBJ1-2
V gene: TRBV30
CDR3 protein: AWSVFRGMSGYT

J gene: TRBJ2-2
V gene: TRBV6-6
CDR3 protein: ASSPEAGGTGELF

J gene: TRBJ2-3
V gene: TRBV4-3
CDR3 protein: ASSHKLADDTDTQY

J gene: TRBJ2-7
V gene: TRBV25-1
CDR3 protein: ASSSRGQGEQY

J gene: TRBJ2-2
V gene: TRBV2
CDR3 protein: ATLGLAGNTGELF

J gene: TRBJ2-5
V gene: TRBV30
CDR3 protein: AWSVRLQEEQY

J gene: TRBJ2-7
V gene: TRBV6-1
CDR3 protein: ASSEGAGKY

J gene: TRBJ2-2
V gene: TRBV13
CDR3 protein: ASSLGLAGPTGELF

J gene: TRBJ2-5
V gene: TRBV7-2
CDR3 protein: ASSLARLAGGQETQY

J gene: TRBJ1-2
V gene: TRBV6-5
CDR3 protein: ASSYGTGSGYT

J gene: TRBJ2-1
V gene: TRBV6-6
CDR3 protein: ASSENNEQF

J gene: TRBJ1-1
V gene: TRBV7-6
CDR3 protein: ASSLASHTEAF

J gene: TRBJ2-7
V gene: TRBV6-6
CDR3 protein: ASSFLDRGGEQY

J gene: TRBJ1-3
V gene: TRBV7-9
CDR3 protein: ASTTSTGIGNTIY

J gene: TRBJ1-6
V gene: TRBV19
CDR3 protein: ASSIRQGNSPLH

J gene: TRBJ1-1
V gene: TRBV29-1
CDR3 protein: SVESRGDSEAF

J gene: TRBJ2-7
V gene: TRBV19
CDR3 protein: ASSPDRATYEQY

J gene: TRBJ2-1
V gene: TRBV29-1
CDR3 protein: SVEGPGQAVVEQF

J gene: TRBJ1-4
V gene: TRBV5-6
CDR3 protein: ASSLDASNEKLF

J gene: TRBJ2-7
V gene: TRBV5-1
CDR3 protein: ASSPLGGHYEQY

J gene: TRBJ2-1
V gene: TRBV14
CDR3 protein: ASSYSEFAQF

J gene: TRBJ1-1
V gene: TRBV6-5
CDR3 protein: ASSYSPQGADTEAF

J gene: TRBJ1-6
V gene: TRBV28
CDR3 protein: ASSLSGVNSPLH

J gene: TRBJ1-6
V gene: TRBV6-6
CDR3 protein: ASRLGQSSYNSPLH

J gene: TRBJ1-4
V gene: TRBV2
CDR3 protein: ASSGKINEKLF

J gene: TRBJ1-4
V gene: TRBV5-1
CDR3 protein: ASSSQGRTNEKLF

J gene: TRBJ2-7
V gene: TRBV11-1
CDR3 protein: ASSLDRIYEQY

J gene: TRBJ2-3
V gene: TRBV6-5
CDR3 protein: ASSYRIRGDTQY

J gene: TRBJ2-1
V gene: TRBV5-1
CDR3 protein: ASSKGPEGGEQF